The clone carrying this TCR beta chain was picked up one time. TCRdb's table, derived via immunoSEQ multiplex PCR, lists solely in-frame clones and lacks some. The sample consists of roughly 200,000 clones, around 82% of them appearing once. This entry belongs to a study of blood T cell repertoires in COVID-19. The CDR3 length is 14 residues. Germline V CDR1 and CDR2: GTSNPN, SVGIG (reference sequence). Between the trimmed V and J ends, which lost 0 bases and 0 bases, there was a span of 8 bases. The TCR sequence derives from a woman aged 55-70 years with acute COVID-19. Sequenced: PBMCs or T cells enriched from blood (not recorded which). The chain combines TRBV30 with TRBJ1-1; D uncertain. The CDR3 nucleotides read TGTGCCTGGAGTGTTGGGCCAATGAACACTGAAGCTTTCTTT. This translates into CAWSVGPMNTEAFF.